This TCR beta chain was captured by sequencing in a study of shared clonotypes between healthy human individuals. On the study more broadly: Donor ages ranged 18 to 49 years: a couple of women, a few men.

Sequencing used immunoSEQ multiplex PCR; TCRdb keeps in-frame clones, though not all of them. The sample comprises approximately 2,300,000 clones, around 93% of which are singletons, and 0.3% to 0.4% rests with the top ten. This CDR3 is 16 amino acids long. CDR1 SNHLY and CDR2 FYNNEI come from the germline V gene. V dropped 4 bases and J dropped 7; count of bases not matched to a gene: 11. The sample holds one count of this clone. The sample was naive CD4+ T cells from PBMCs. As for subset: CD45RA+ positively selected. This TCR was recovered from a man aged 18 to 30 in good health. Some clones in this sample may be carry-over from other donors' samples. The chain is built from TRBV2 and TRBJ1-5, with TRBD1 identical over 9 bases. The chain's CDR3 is CASSATGQGLGQPQHF. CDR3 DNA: TGTGCCAGCAGTGCTACGGGACAGGGATTAGGCCAGCCCCAGCATTTT.